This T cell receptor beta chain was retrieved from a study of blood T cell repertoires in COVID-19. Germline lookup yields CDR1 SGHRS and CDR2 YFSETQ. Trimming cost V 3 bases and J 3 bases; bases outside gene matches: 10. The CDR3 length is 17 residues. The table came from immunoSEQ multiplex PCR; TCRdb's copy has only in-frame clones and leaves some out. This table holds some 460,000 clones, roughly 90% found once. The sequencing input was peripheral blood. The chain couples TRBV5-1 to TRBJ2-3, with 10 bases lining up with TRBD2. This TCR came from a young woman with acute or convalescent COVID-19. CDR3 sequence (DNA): TGCGCCAGCAGCTACCTAGCGGGGGCGGCGGGTACAGATACGCAGTATTTT. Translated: CASSYLAGAAGTDTQYF.